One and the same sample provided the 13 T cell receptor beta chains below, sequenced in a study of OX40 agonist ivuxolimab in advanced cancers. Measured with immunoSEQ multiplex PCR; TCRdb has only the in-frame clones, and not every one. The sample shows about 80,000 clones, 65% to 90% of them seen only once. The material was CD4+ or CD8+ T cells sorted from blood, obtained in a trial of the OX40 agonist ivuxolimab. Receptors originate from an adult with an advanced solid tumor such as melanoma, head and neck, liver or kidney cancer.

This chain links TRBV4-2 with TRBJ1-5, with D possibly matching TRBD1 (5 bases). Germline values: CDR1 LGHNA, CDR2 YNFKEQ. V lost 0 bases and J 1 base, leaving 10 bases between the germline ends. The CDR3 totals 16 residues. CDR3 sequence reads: CASSQDGAGSNQPQHF. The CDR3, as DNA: TGTGCCAGCAGCCAAGATGGGGCTGGGAGCAATCAGCCCCAGCATTTT.

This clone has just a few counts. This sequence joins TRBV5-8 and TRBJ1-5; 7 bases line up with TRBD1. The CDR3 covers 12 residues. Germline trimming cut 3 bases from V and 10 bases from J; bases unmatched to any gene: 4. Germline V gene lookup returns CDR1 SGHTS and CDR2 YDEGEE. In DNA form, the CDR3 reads TGTGCCAGCAGCTCGACAGGGAATCCCCAGCATTTT. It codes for CASSSTGNPQHF.

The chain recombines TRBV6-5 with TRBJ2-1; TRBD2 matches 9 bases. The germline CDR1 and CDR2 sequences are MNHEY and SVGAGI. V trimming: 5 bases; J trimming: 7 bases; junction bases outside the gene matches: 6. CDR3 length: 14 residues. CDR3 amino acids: CASSKSGGNNEQFF. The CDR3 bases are TGTGCCAGCAGTAAAAGCGGGGGGAATAATGAGCAGTTCTTC.

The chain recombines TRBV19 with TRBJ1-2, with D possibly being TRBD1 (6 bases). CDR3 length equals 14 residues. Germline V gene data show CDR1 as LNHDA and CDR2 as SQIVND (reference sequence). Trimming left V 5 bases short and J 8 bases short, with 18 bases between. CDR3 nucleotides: TGTGCCAGTAGTCCCCAGACAGGACGGGACGGCTACACCTTC. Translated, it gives CASSPQTGRDGYTF. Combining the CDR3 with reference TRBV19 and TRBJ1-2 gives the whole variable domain DGGITQSPKYLFRKEGQNVTLSCEQNLNHDAMYWYRQDPGQGLRLIYYSQIVNDFQKGDIAEGYSVSREKKESFPLTVTSAQKNPTAFYLCASSPQTGRDGYTFGSGTRLTVV.

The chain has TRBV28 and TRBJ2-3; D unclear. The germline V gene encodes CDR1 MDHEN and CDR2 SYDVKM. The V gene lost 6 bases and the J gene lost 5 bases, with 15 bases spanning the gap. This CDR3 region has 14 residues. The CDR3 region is CASRTPRAGDTQYF. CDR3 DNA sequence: TGTGCCAGCAGGACCCCAAGGGCAGGAGATACGCAGTATTTT.

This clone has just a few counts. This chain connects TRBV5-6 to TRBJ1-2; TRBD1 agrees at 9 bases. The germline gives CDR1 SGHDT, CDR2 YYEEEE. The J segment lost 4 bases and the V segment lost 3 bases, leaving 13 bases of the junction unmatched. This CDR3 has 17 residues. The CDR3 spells CASSYLVDRGYLYGYTF. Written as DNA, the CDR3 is TGTGCCAGCAGCTACCTCGTGGACAGGGGCTACCTCTATGGCTACACCTTC.

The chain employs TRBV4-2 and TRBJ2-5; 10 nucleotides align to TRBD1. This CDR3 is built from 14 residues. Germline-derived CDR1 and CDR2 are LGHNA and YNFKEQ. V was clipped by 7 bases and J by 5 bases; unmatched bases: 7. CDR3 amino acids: CASNDRGRGETQYF. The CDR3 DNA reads TGTGCCAGCAACGACAGGGGGCGAGGGGAGACCCAGTACTTC.

This CDR3 is CASSILGDRPYEQYF. In DNA, the CDR3 is TGCGCCAGCAGCATCCTGGGGGATCGCCCCTACGAGCAGTACTTC. The rearrangement uses TRBV5-1 and TRBJ2-7, with D possibly called TRBD1 or TRBD2 (5 bases each). The CDR3 extends over 15 amino acids. Germline V lookup: CDR1 SGHRS, CDR2 YFSETQ. V was clipped by 4 bases and J by 2 bases, with 16 bases between them.

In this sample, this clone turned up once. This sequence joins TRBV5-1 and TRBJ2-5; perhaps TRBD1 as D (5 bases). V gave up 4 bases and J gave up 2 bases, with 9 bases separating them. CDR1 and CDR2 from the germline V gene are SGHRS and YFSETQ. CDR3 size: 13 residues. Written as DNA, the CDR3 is TGCGCCAGCAGCGAGGCAGGGCAAGAGACCCAGTACTTC. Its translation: CASSEAGQETQYF.

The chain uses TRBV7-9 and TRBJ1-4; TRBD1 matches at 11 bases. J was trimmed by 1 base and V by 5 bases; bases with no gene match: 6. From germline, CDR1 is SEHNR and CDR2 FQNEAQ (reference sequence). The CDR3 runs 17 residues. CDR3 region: CASSPWDRGLTNEKLFF. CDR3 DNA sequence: TGTGCCAGCAGCCCATGGGACAGGGGGTTAACTAATGAAAAACTGTTTTTT.

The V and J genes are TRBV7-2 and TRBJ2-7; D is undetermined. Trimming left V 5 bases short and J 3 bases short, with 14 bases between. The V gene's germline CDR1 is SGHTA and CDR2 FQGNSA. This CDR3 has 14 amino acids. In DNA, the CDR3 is TGTGCCAGCAGCATAGGACGGAACTTCTACGAGCAGTACTTC. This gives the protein CASSIGRNFYEQYF.

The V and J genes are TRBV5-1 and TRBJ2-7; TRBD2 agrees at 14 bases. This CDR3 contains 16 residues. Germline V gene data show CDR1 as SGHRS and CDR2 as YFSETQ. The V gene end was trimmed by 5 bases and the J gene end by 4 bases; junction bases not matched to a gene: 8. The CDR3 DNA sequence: TGCGCCAGCAGTACGACTAGCGGGAGGGCCGGGTACGAGCAGTACTTC. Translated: CASSTTSGRAGYEQYF.

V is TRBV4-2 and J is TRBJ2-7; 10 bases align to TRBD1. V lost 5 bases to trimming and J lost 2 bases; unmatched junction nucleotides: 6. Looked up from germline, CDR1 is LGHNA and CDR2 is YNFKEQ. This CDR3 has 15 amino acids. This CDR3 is CASSKGQGTAYEQYF. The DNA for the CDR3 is TGTGCCAGCAGCAAGGGACAGGGGACGGCCTACGAGCAGTACTTC.